The next 5 T cell receptor beta chains were all read from a single sample in a study of cytomegalovirus exposure and HLA in healthy donors. The PCR ran on 60 Vbeta and 13 Jbeta primers. TCRdb's table, derived via immunoSEQ multiplex PCR, lists solely in-frame clones and lacks some. The data show some 150,000 clones, with over 75% seen just once and 2.9% held by the top ten. Material for sequencing was PBMCs. The receptors come from a woman in her twenties or thirties in good health and CMV-seronegative.

The J gene is TRBJ2-3, the V gene TRBV19, with 10 bases that match TRBD2. CDR1 is LNHDA, CDR2 SQIVND, per germline (reference sequence). The CDR3 contains 18 residues. J was trimmed by 3 bases and V by 0 bases; bases with no gene match: 9. As DNA, the CDR3 is TGTGCCAGTAGTATAGATCTATTAGCGGGAGGTAGGACAGATACGCAGTATTTT. Amino acids: CASSIDLLAGGRTDTQYF. The entire variable domain, with the rest obtained from reference TRBV19 and TRBJ2-3, is as follows: DGGITQSPKYLFRKEGQNVTLSCEQNLNHDAMYWYRQDPGQGLRLIYYSQIVNDFQKGDIAEGYSVSREKKESFPLTVTSAQKNPTAFYLCASSIDLLAGGRTDTQYFGPGTRLTVL.

The chain joins TRBV2 to TRBJ2-3, with D possibly being TRBD2 (6 bases). Trimming stripped 6 bases from V and 0 bases from J, with 10 bases between. The CDR3 spans 14 residues. Germline CDR1 SNHLY, CDR2 FYNNEI. This CDR3 reads CASRSGPSTDTQYF. The CDR3 region has the DNA TGTGCCAGCAGAAGCGGGCCTAGCACAGATACGCAGTATTTT.

V is TRBV27 and J is TRBJ2-7, with 8 bases that match TRBD2. Germline V gene data show CDR1 as MNHEY and CDR2 as SMNVEV (reference sequence). The junction had 11 bases not matched to a gene; V was cut back by 6 bases and J by 7 bases. This CDR3 is 14 amino acids long. The DNA for the CDR3 is TGTGCCAGCAGCCCAAGCGGGAGACTGGGAGAGCAGTACTTC. Translation gives CASSPSGRLGEQYF.

V usage is TRBV2 and J usage is TRBJ2-1, with TRBD2 matching 14 bases. V lost 6 bases to trimming and J lost 12 bases; unmatched junction nucleotides: 7. The CDR3 is 14 residues long. CDR1 SNHLY and CDR2 FYNNEI come from the germline V gene. The CDR3 here is CASSPGLAGDRQFF. The CDR3 region has the DNA TGTGCCAGCAGCCCGGGACTAGCGGGAGATAGGCAGTTCTTC.

The V call is TRBV27, the J call TRBJ2-1, with TRBD2 identical over 10 bases. The CDR3 spans 16 residues. V lost 2 bases, J lost 2 bases, and 3 bases stayed unmatched. Germline CDR1 reads MNHEY; CDR2 reads SMNVEV (reference sequence). The CDR3 region has the DNA TGTGCCAGCAGTTTACGTGGACTAGCGGCCTACAATGAGCAGTTCTTC. Amino acids: CASSLRGLAAYNEQFF.